This TCR beta chain was captured by sequencing in a study of blood T cell repertoires in COVID-19. Overall study context: PBMCs, B-cell-depleted T cells, or T cells were the source of the cDNA or gDNA that made up the material.

This clone has a handful of counts. This CDR3 has 14 amino acids. V lost 5 bases and J lost 2; bases outside the gene matches: 5. Looked up from germline, CDR1 is SGHTA and CDR2 is FQGTGA. Original analysis: Amplified reference gene primers provided the basis for estimating nucleated cell counts. The repertoire was sequenced with immunoSEQ multiplex PCR; TCRdb's copy has only in-frame clones and lacks some. That table is the source of V, J and clone size, and D and trimming were worked out from the DNA. The sample holds under 300,000 clones, around 83% seen once. The clonotype was recovered from a woman aged 18 to 35 with acute or convalescent COVID-19. The rearrangement uses TRBV7-3 and TRBJ2-7; 8 nucleotides match TRBD1. Sequencing was performed on peripheral blood. CDR3 loop: CASSQGQGTYEQYF. As DNA, the CDR3 is TGTGCCAGCAGCCAAGGACAGGGCACCTACGAGCAGTACTTC.